The source of this TCR beta chain is a study of T cell repertoires and Cas9 in healthy adults. Findings and caveats of the study: Reportedly, SpCas9-reactive effector T cell proliferation and function were mitigated by SpCas9-reactive Tregs in vitro.

This clone was detected once. Its antigen is unknown. The same CDR3 also results from other DNA sequences found in this sample. The J segment lost 7 bases and the V segment lost 2 bases, leaving 9 bases of the junction unmatched. Germline assignment: CDR1 SGHRS and CDR2 YFSETQ. The CDR3 consists of 15 residues. The table came from immunoSEQ multiplex PCR; TCRdb's copy has only in-frame clones and leaves some out. Altogether approximately 21,000 clones are present, around nine tenths being singletons, with the ten largest covering approximately 0.7%. The specimen was CD4+ effector T cells (CD127+, CD25-, CD137-, CD154-) from PBMCs; culture status not recorded. The rearrangement links TRBV5-1 to TRBJ2-7; 10 bases agree with TRBD1. The sequence derives from a human donor in good health. CDR3 region: CASSFTGTGAGEQYF. DNA for the CDR3: TGCGCCAGCAGCTTTACCGGGACAGGGGCGGGGGAGCAGTACTTC.